This T cell receptor (beta chain) is from a study of regulatory T cells in long-lasting Graves disease. Looking at the study overall: More than 5 years of antithyroid drugs with positive TSH receptor antibodies defined persistent Graves' disease.

Study conclusions and caveats: A greater number of public clonotypes (about 2,900) was shared by persistent patients than by new patients (roughly 880).

CDR3 size: 14 residues. CDR1 and CDR2 (germline): WSHSY, SAAADI. Trimming removed 7 bases from V and 4 bases from J, with 14 bases in between. As for this clonotype: Antigen unknown.

Arm-PCR with iRepertoire HTBI primers amplified the CDR3 regions for these TCR beta libraries. In the authors' methods: Samples collectively showed around 56 TRBV and some 14 TRBJ segments. TCRdb reprocessed the multiplex PCR reads with MiXCR, giving one entry per CDR3 protein. TCRdb's processing, not the authors' own work, is the source of the V and J calls. The table includes roughly 400,000 distinct CDR3 sequences, less than 25% detected once. As to time point: persistent/refractory GD, antithyroid drugs over 5 years with positive TRAb. After RNA was extracted from PBMCs, the TCR library was made from it.

The specimen comprised peripheral blood mononuclear cells (PBMCs), sampled when the disease was refractory, from a patient treated with antithyroid drugs. The chain has TRBV10-2 and TRBJ1-5; D not resolved. This receptor was identified in a female donor with Graves disease. In DNA form, the CDR3 reads TGCGCCAGCAAGGGATCGGGAGTGAATCAGCCCCAGCATTTT. It specifies CASKGSGVNQPQHF.